This is a list of T cell receptor beta chains from one sample in a study of cytomegalovirus exposure and HLA in healthy donors. Profiling relied on immunoSEQ multiplex PCR, and the TCRdb table lists in-frame clones only, not all of them. The top ten hold about 6% of the sample, which has about 130,000 clones, about 74% seen once. Source material: PBMCs. These receptors were obtained from a woman aged 45 to 65 in good health and CMV-seropositive. Each CDR3 is given with its conserved first and last residue. D genes are given only for firm matches. Size values are once, few and many counts, or a class for expanded clones, and some rows have none.

CDR3 DNA | CDR3 protein | D gene | J gene | V gene | clone size
TGTGCCAGCGGACAAACTTACTATGAGCAGTACTTC | CASGQTYYEQYF | - | TRBJ2-7 | TRBV19 | -
TGTGCCAGCAGTTCGGGAAACAGGGCGGAAGCTTTCTTT | CASSSGNRAEAFF | - | TRBJ1-1 | TRBV27 | -
TGTGCCAGCAGCTCCCCGGGACAGGAGAACACTGAAGCTTTCTTT | CASSSPGQENTEAFF | TRBD1 | TRBJ1-1 | TRBV5-4 | once
TGCAGCGCCCCCGGGGGGGGGTCCCTTGAGCAGTTCTTC | CSAPGGGSLEQFF | TRBD2 | TRBJ2-1 | TRBV29-1 | -
TGTGCCAGCAGTGCCCTCGGGCAAGAGACCCAGTACTTC | CASSALGQETQYF | - | TRBJ2-5 | TRBV2 | -
TGCGCCAGCAGCTTGCTCGCCAGGCGGGATGGCTACACCTTC | CASSLLARRDGYTF | - | TRBJ1-2 | TRBV5-1 | -
TGTGCCAGCAGTCAGGACAGGGTCGAGCAGTACTTC | CASSQDRVEQYF | TRBD1 | TRBJ2-7 | TRBV6-1 | -
TGTGCCAGCAGCTTCAGCAGGGGAGAGACCCAGTACTTC | CASSFSRGETQYF | - | TRBJ2-5 | TRBV7-2 | -
TGCAGCGTTGGGGACAGGGTATTGGGCTACACCTTC | CSVGDRVLGYTF | TRBD1 | TRBJ1-2 | TRBV29-1 | -
TGTGCCAGCAGCTTAGTAGCGGGGTCCTACAATGAGCAGTTCTTC | CASSLVAGSYNEQFF | TRBD2 | TRBJ2-1 | TRBV7-9 | -
TGTGCCACCCTACCGGGACAGGGGGCTACTAATGAAAAACTGTTTTTT | CATLPGQGATNEKLFF | TRBD1 | TRBJ1-4 | TRBV2 | -
TGTGCCAGCAGCTCCACCCGGGGGGCTGAAGCTTTCTTT | CASSSTRGAEAFF | - | TRBJ1-1 | TRBV7-8 | -
TGTGCCAGCAACCAGGATAATTCACCCCTCCACTTT | CASNQDNSPLHF | - | TRBJ1-6 | TRBV9 | -
TGTTCCAGCAGCTTGTCAGCCTACAATGAGCAGTTCTTC | CSSSLSAYNEQFF | - | TRBJ2-1 | TRBV7-9 | -
TGTGCCTCCCAAAGCCGGGACAGGTCTATAGAGACCCAGTACTTC | CASQSRDRSIETQYF | TRBD1 | TRBJ2-5 | TRBV30 | -
TGTGCCACAGGACAGCTAGGTCAAGAGACCCAGTACTTC | CATGQLGQETQYF | - | TRBJ2-5 | TRBV10-3 | -
TGTGCCAGCAGCTTCAGTGGCAAGGGGGCTGAAGCTTTCTTT | CASSFSGKGAEAFF | - | TRBJ1-1 | TRBV7-2 | few
TGTGCCAGCAGCTTGGCGCAGGGGGCGCGGACTGAAGCTTTCTTT | CASSLAQGARTEAFF | TRBD1 | TRBJ1-1 | TRBV5-4 | -
TGTGCCAGCAGTGAGACAGCGAGCTCCTACAATGAGCAGTTCTTC | CASSETASSYNEQFF | - | TRBJ2-1 | TRBV6-1 | -
TGTGCCACTAAGAACGCCGGGGAGCTGTTTTTT | CATKNAGELFF | - | TRBJ2-2 | TRBV7-2 | -
TGTGCCAGCAGCTTGATCCGGGGGGGCAATGAGCAGTTCTTC | CASSLIRGGNEQFF | TRBD2 | TRBJ2-1 | TRBV11-3 | -
TGTGCCACCCAGAAGGGGTCTAACTATGGCTACCCCTTC | CATQKGSNYGYPF | - | TRBJ1-2 | TRBV25-1 | -
TGCAGCGGCCAGGTCTTGGGGGCCCCGTTCTTC | CSGQVLGAPFF | - | TRBJ2-1 | TRBV29-1 | -
TGTGCCAGCAGCCGCACAGGGGTGGAGGAGACCCAGTACTTC | CASSRTGVEETQYF | TRBD1 | TRBJ2-5 | TRBV7-9 | -
TGCGCCAGCAGCCCGCCGGGGAACACCGGGGAGCTGTTTTTT | CASSPPGNTGELFF | - | TRBJ2-2 | TRBV5-1 | -
TGTGCCAGCAGCGTAGAAGGGGGACCAACCCGCGGTGAGCAGTTCTTC | CASSVEGGPTRGEQFF | - | TRBJ2-1 | TRBV9 | -
TGTGCCAGCAGCTTAGTAGCGCGGGCGGACTACGAGCAGTACTTC | CASSLVARADYEQYF | - | TRBJ2-7 | TRBV7-2 | -
TGTGCCAGCAGCTTAGTGGGGGACAGACGCAATGAGCAGTTCTTC | CASSLVGDRRNEQFF | TRBD1 | TRBJ2-1 | TRBV7-8 | -
TGCAGCGTTGTGCTCTACGATACGCAGTATTTT | CSVVLYDTQYF | - | TRBJ2-3 | TRBV29-1 | -
TGTGCCAGCAGCCCCCAGAATGAGCAGTTCTTC | CASSPQNEQFF | - | TRBJ2-1 | TRBV6-1 | -
TGCGCCAGCAGCTTGGACGGGTCGAGAAAGGAGCCCCAGCATTTT | CASSLDGSRKEPQHF | - | TRBJ1-5 | TRBV5-1 | -
TGTGCCAGCAGCTCGGGACAGGGGCCGAATCAGCCCCAGCATTTT | CASSSGQGPNQPQHF | TRBD1 | TRBJ1-5 | TRBV5-6 | -
TGTGCCAGCAGCTTAGGTCAGGGATCTTACACTGAAGCTTTCTTT | CASSLGQGSYTEAFF | - | TRBJ1-1 | TRBV7-6 | -
TGCGCCAGCAGCCAGAGGTTCGATGGCTACACCTTC | CASSQRFDGYTF | - | TRBJ1-2 | TRBV4-1 | -
TGTGCCAGCAGAGGATCTAACTATGGCTACCCCTTC | CASRGSNYGYPF | - | TRBJ1-2 | TRBV6-4 | -
TGTGCCAGCAGTTACCGAGGCGGTCGCACAGATACGCAGTATTTT | CASSYRGGRTDTQYF | - | TRBJ2-3 | TRBV6-5 | -
TGTGCCAGCAGCCCGTCCGAGTACACTGAAGCTTTCTTT | CASSPSEYTEAFF | - | TRBJ1-1 | TRBV7-2 | -